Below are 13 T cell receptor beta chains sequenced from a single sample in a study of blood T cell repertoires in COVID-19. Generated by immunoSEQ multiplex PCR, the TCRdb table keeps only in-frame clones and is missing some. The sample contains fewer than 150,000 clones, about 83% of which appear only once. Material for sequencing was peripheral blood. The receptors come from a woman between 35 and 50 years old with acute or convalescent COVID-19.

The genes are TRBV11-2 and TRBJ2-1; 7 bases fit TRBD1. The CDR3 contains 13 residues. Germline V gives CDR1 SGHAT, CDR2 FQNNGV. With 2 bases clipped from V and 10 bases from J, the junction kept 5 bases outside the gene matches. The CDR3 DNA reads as TGTGCCAGCAGCTTAAGGGGGCTAGGGGAGCAGTTCTTC. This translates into CASSLRGLGEQFF.

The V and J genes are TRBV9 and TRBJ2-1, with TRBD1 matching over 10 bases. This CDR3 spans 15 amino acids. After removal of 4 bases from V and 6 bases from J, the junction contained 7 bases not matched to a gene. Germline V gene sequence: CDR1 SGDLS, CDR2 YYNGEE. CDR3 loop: CASSPTGTGVNEQFF. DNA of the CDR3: TGTGCCAGCAGCCCCACCGGGACAGGGGTCAATGAGCAGTTCTTC. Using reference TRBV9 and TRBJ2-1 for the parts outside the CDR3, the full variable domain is DSGVTQTPKHLITATGQRVTLRCSPRSGDLSVYWYQQSLDQGLQFLIQYYNGEERAKGNILERFSAQQFPDLHSELNLSSLELGDSALYFCASSPTGTGVNEQFFGPGTRLTVL.

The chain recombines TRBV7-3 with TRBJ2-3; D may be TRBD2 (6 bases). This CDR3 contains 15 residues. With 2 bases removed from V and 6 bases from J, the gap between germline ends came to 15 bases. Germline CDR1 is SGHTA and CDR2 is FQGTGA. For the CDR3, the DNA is TGTGCCAGCAGCTTACTAGGCGGGGATAGTGATACGCAGTATTTT. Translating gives CASSLLGGDSDTQYF.

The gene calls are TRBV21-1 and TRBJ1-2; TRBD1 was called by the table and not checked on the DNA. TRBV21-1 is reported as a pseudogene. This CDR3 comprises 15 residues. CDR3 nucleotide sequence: TGTGCCAGCAGCAAAGTAAGACAGATCAACTATGGCTACACCTTC. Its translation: CASSKVRQINYGYTF.

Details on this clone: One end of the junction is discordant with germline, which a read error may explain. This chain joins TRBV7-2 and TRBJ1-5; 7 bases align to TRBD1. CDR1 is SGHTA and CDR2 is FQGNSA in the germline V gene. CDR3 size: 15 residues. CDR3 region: CVSSLDRVAGQPQHF. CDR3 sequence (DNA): TGTGTCAGCAGCTTAGACAGGGTGGCGGGTCAGCCCCAGCATTTT.

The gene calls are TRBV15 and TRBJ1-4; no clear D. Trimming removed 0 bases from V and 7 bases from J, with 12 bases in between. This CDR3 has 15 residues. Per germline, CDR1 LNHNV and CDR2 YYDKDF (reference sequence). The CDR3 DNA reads TGTGCCACCAGCAGAGATCGGGGAGGGTTTGAAAAACTGTTTTTT. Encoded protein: CATSRDRGGFEKLFF.

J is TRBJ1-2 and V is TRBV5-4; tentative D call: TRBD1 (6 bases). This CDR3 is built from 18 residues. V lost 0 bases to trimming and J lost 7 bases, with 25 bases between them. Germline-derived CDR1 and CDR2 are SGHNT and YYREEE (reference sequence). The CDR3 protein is CASSLDRRGPVPSSGYTF. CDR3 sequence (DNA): TGTGCCAGCAGCTTGGATCGCAGGGGACCGGTTCCTAGCTCTGGCTACACCTTC.

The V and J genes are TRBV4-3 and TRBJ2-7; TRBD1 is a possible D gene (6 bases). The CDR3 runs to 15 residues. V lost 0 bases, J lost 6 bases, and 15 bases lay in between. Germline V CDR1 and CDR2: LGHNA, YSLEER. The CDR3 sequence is CASSQDTSGVGEQYF. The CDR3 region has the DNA TGCGCCAGCAGCCAAGATACCTCAGGGGTGGGCGAGCAGTACTTC.

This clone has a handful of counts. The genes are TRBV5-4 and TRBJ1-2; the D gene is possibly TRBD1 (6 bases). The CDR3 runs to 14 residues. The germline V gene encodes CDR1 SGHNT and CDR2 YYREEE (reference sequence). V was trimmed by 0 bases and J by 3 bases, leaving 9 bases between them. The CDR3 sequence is CASSLDREYYGYTF. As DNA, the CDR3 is TGTGCCAGCAGCTTGGACAGGGAATACTATGGCTACACCTTC.

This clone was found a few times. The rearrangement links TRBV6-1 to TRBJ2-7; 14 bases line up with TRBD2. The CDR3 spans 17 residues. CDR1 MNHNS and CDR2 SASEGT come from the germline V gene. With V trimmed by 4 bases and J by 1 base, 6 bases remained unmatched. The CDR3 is CASSVTSGGGLSYEQYF. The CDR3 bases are TGTGCCAGCAGTGTGACTAGCGGGGGGGGGCTATCCTACGAGCAGTACTTC.

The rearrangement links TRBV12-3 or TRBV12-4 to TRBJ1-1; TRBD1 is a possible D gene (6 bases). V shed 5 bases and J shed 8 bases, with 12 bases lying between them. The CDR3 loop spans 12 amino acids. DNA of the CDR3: TGTGCCAGCAGTCGGGACACCCTCGAAGCTTTCTTT. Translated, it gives CASSRDTLEAFF.

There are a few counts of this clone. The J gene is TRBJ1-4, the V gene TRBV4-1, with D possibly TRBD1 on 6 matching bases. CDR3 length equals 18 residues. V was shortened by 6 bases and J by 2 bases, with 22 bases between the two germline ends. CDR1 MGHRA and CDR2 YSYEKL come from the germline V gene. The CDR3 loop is CASSPRASGTSTNEKLFF. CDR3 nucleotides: TGCGCCAGCAGTCCGCGAGCGTCCGGGACAAGTACTAATGAAAAACTGTTTTTT.

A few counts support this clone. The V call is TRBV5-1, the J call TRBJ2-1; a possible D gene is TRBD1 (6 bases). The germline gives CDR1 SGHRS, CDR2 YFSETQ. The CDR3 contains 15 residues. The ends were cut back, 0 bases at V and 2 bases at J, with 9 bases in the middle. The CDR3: CASSLVQGTYNEQFF. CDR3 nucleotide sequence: TGCGCCAGCAGCTTGGTTCAGGGGACCTACAATGAGCAGTTCTTC.